Detailed here is one T cell receptor beta chain. Its matching antigen is unknown. The templates were synthetic TCR analogs, and they were spiked into each PCR. The protocol was immunoSEQ multiplex PCR, while the TCRdb copy is restricted to in-frame clones and leaves out a portion. This sample carries some 52,000 clones, roughly 75% of them seen once, and the ten largest clones take approximately 3.8%. The data derive from a study of PD-L1 blockade in urothelial cancer. Overall study context: Once treatment had started, blood was analyzed at 3 weeks (second dose) and again at 6 weeks. Study results and limitations: Patients with below-median pretreatment blood clonality survived longer.

Documented time point: pretreatment peripheral blood. Germline CDR1 and CDR2: MNHEY and SMNVEV (reference sequence). The CDR3 is 15 amino acids. The junction had 3 bases not matched to a gene; V was cut back by 0 bases and J by 2 bases. This receptor was identified in a man between 65 and 79 years old with urothelial cancer. Here the sequenced sample was PBMCs, taken around atezolizumab (anti-PD-L1) treatment. J is TRBJ2-7 and V is TRBV27; 8 bases are shared with TRBD1. The CDR3 region has the DNA TGTGCCAGCAGTTTATCTCAGGGGGCCCCCTACGAGCAGTACTTC. Translated: CASSLSQGAPYEQYF.